A single sample gave rise to the 8 T cell receptor beta chains below, sequenced in a study of blood T cell repertoires in COVID-19. Clones were read by immunoSEQ multiplex PCR, and TCRdb kept only the in-frame ones, dropping some. The sample contains over 400,000 clones, 70% to 90% of which appear only once. The sequencing sample was made of peripheral blood. The receptors come from a human donor in a cohort sampled during active COVID-19.

V gene TRBV6-2 or TRBV6-3 combines with J gene TRBJ1-2; no clear D. Trimming cost V 5 bases and J 5 bases, with 9 bases left between them. Germline CDR1 and CDR2: MNHEY and SVGEGT. CDR3 size: 12 residues. CDR3 DNA sequence: TGTGCCAGCAGTAGTTATCGGTATGGCTACACCTTC. Its translation is CASSSYRYGYTF.

This clone was counted a few times. The gene calls are TRBV25-1 and TRBJ2-7, with 7 bases aligning to TRBD1. Germline loops: CDR1 MGHDK, CDR2 SYGVNS. J gave up 3 bases and V 1 base, and 9 bases lay outside the gene matches. The CDR3 runs to 16 residues. The CDR3 loop is CASSESGRGSFYEQYF. For the CDR3, the DNA is TGTGCCAGCAGTGAATCCGGCAGGGGGTCGTTCTACGAGCAGTACTTC.

This sequence joins TRBV7-9 and TRBJ1-1, with a weak D call TRBD1 (5 bases). Germline CDR1 SEHNR, CDR2 FQNEAQ (reference sequence). Trimming stripped 5 bases from V and 1 base from J, with 11 bases between. The CDR3 length is 14 residues. CDR3 amino acids: CASSASGGNTEAFF. DNA for the CDR3: TGTGCCAGCAGCGCTAGCGGGGGGAACACTGAAGCTTTCTTT.

This clone has only one observation. This chain connects TRBV3-1 (or the pseudogene TRBV3-2) to TRBJ2-7; maybe TRBD1 (6 bases). The germline gives CDR1 LGHDT, CDR2 YNNKEL (reference sequence). This CDR3 comprises 15 residues. Trimming shortened V by 2 bases and J by 5 bases, and 16 bases separated the two germline ends. The CDR3 loop is CASSQNPGTTDEQYF. The CDR3 DNA follows: TGTGCCAGCAGCCAAAACCCCGGGACAACCGACGAGCAGTACTTC.

This clone has just one count. This sequence joins TRBV5-6 and TRBJ2-7, with TRBD2 as a possible D gene (7 bases). This CDR3 is 14 amino acids long. Trimming pared 6 bases from V and 2 bases from J, leaving 15 bases between. Germline assignment: CDR1 SGHDT and CDR2 YYEEEE. The CDR3 loop is CASNWGGRPYEQYF. Here the CDR3 DNA reads TGTGCCAGCAACTGGGGGGGCAGGCCCTACGAGCAGTACTTC.

This clone was recorded only once. V gene TRBV5-1 combines with J gene TRBJ2-5; a weak D match, TRBD1 (7 bases). The CDR3 loop spans 14 amino acids. V lost 4 bases, J lost 2 bases, and 12 bases lay in between. The germline CDR1 and CDR2 sequences are SGHRS and YFSETQ. The CDR3 loop is CASSLQGGQETQYF. The CDR3 DNA is TGCGCCAGCAGCCTGCAGGGGGGTCAAGAGACCCAGTACTTC.

This clone came up once. The chain is built from TRBV29-1 and TRBJ1-2, with D perhaps matching TRBD1 (6 bases). Germline V gene lookup returns CDR1 SQVTM and CDR2 ANQGSEA. CDR3 length equals 12 residues. V shed 0 bases and J shed 8 bases, with 10 bases lying between them. CDR3 DNA sequence: TGCAGCGTTGAAGATCCAGGGGTCGGCTACACCTTC. Protein: CSVEDPGVGYTF.

This chain uses TRBV2 with TRBJ2-3; 14 nucleotides line up with TRBD2. CDR3 size: 18 residues. Per the germline V gene, CDR1 is SNHLY and CDR2 is FYNNEI. V lost 3 bases and J lost 1; bases outside the gene matches: 6. CDR3 amino acids: CASSDPLTSGRGTDTQYF. The CDR3 coding sequence is TGTGCCAGCAGTGACCCCTTGACTAGCGGGAGGGGCACAGATACGCAGTATTTT.